The text below deals with one T cell receptor beta chain. The V and J ends lost 3 bases and 3 bases, in that order; junction bases with no gene match: 6. This CDR3 is 15 amino acids long. Germline values: CDR1 ENHRY, CDR2 SYGVKD. These data originate in a study of blood T cell repertoires in COVID-19. TCRdb's table, derived via immunoSEQ multiplex PCR, lists solely in-frame clones and lacks some. Altogether 20,000 to 25,000 clones are present, roughly nine tenths being singletons, with the ten largest covering around 10%. This TCR was sampled from a human donor with active COVID-19. The donor label of this sample is uncertain. The chain joins TRBV10-3 to TRBJ1-2; 8 bases line up with TRBD1. Material for sequencing was peripheral blood. In DNA, the CDR3 is TGTGCCATCAGTGATCCCGACAGGGGCCACTATGGCTACACCTTC. Its translation is CAISDPDRGHYGYTF.